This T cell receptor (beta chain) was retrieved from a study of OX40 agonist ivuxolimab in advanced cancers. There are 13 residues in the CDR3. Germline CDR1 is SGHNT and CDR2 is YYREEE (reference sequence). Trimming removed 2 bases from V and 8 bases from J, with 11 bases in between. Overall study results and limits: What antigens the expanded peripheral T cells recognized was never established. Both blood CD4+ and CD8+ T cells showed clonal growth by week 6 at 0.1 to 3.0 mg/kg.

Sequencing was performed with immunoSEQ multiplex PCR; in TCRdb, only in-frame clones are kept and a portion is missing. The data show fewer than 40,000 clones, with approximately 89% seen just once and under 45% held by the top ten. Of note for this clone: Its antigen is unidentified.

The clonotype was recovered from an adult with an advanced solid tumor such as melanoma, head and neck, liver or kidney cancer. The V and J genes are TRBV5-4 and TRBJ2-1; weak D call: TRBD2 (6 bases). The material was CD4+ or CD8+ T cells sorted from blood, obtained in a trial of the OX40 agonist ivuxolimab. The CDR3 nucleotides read TGTGCCAGCAGCTTCTCTGGGGAGGATGAGCAGTTCTTC. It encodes CASSFSGEDEQFF.